These 10 T cell receptor beta chains originate from one sample sequenced in a study of tumor-infiltrating lymphocytes in primary liver carcinoma. Production of TCR beta cDNA used roughly 0.55 ug total RNA together with a constant-region primer. TCR beta libraries came from three nested multiplex PCR rounds using slightly modified ARM-PCR. Running about 11 cycles apiece, the first two PCR rounds relied on TRBV1-TRBV30 forward primers together with a C-beta reverse primer. One entry per CDR3 protein, called by TCRdb with MiXCR from the multiplex PCR reads. The table includes fewer than 350,000 distinct CDR3 sequences, 65% detected once. Germline DNA was also extracted, while the blood RNA originated from unsorted whole blood. The sequenced material came from peripheral blood. The receptors come from a man aged 40-55 years with primary liver carcinoma and hepatitis B virus infection.

This clonotype was observed many times. The V and J genes are TRBV6-5 and TRBJ2-1; D remains ambiguous. The CDR3 loop spans 14 amino acids. Between the trimmed V and J ends, which lost 6 bases and 0 bases, there was a span of 9 bases. The V gene's germline CDR1 is MNHEY and CDR2 SVGAGI. The DNA for the CDR3 is TGTGCCAGCAGCGAATCGAGCTCCTACAATGAGCAGTTCTTC. Its protein product is CASSESSSYNEQFF.

This clonotype appeared a few times. The genes are TRBV5-6 and TRBJ2-2, with D maybe TRBD1 (5 bases). V lost 7 bases, J lost 6 bases, and 16 bases lay in between. CDR3 length: 14 amino acids. The germline gives CDR1 SGHDT, CDR2 YYEEEE. The CDR3 is CASHRALGAGELFF. For the CDR3, the DNA is TGTGCCAGCCACCGAGCCCTAGGGGCCGGGGAGCTGTTTTTT.

This clonotype was counted many times. The junction differs from germline at one of its ends, possibly a read error. This chain joins TRBV5-1 and TRBJ2-4; 10 nucleotides line up with TRBD1. The CDR3 is made up of 16 amino acids. Germline V gene lookup returns CDR1 SGHRS and CDR2 YFSETQ. The CDR3 sequence is CASSLGQGLAKNIQYF. The CDR3 DNA sequence: TGTGCCAGCAGTTTGGGACAGGGGCTAGCCAAAAACATTCAGTACTTC. The full variable domain, in which reference TRBV5-1 and TRBJ2-4 provide the parts outside the CDR3, is KAGVTQTPRYLIKTRGQQVTLSCSPISGHRSVSWYQQTPGQGLQFLFEYFSETQRNKGNFPGRFSGRQFSNSRSEMNVSTLELGDSALYLCASSLGQGLAKNIQYFGAGTRLSVL.

V and J are TRBV6-6 and TRBJ1-1; D is uncertain. This CDR3 region has 13 residues. Per germline, CDR1 MNHNY and CDR2 SVGAGI (reference sequence). With 8 bases removed from V and 1 base from J, the gap between germline ends came to 11 bases. The CDR3 spells CASGLRQNTEAFF. The CDR3 region has the DNA TGTGCCAGCGGTCTCCGACAGAACACTGAAGCTTTCTTT.

The chain links TRBV13 to TRBJ2-1; 8 bases line up with TRBD2. The CDR3 has 12 residues. Germline lookup yields CDR1 PRHDT and CDR2 FYEKMQ (reference sequence). V was clipped by 6 bases and J by 9 bases; unmatched bases: 4. CDR3 protein: CASSRGGLEQFF. The CDR3 DNA sequence: TGTGCCAGCAGTCGGGGGGGGCTTGAGCAGTTCTTC.

The chain is built from TRBV4-3 and TRBJ1-3; 8 bases align to TRBD1. The CDR3 is 15 residues long. The J segment lost 12 bases and the V segment lost 3 bases, leaving 13 bases of the junction unmatched. Germline V gene data show CDR1 as LGHNA and CDR2 as YSLEER. The CDR3 nucleotides read TGCGCCAGCAGCCAGGAGGACAGGGTTTTATCCATCATATATTTT. Translating gives CASSQEDRVLSIIYF.

In this sample, this clonotype turned up a few times. The V call is TRBV5-1, the J call TRBJ2-2; maybe TRBD2 (5 bases). The V gene's germline CDR1 is SGHRS and CDR2 YFSETQ. The CDR3 contains 14 residues. The ends were cut back, 2 bases at V and 7 bases at J, with 12 bases in the middle. In nucleotides, the CDR3 is TGCGCCAGCAGCTTCGAAACTAGTAACGGGGAGCTGTTTTTT. Its protein product is CASSFETSNGELFF.

A note on this clonotype: One junction end disagrees with the germline gene, perhaps due to a read error. V usage is TRBV2 and J usage is TRBJ2-5; the D gene is possibly TRBD2 (6 bases). Germline CDR1 is SNHLY and CDR2 is FYNNEI. CDR3 size: 14 residues. CDR3 protein: CASSDYRTGETKYF. The CDR3 DNA is TGTGCCAGCAGTGATTACCGGACGGGGGAGACCAAGTACTTC. Complete variable domain (other parts from reference TRBV2 and TRBJ2-5): EPEVTQTPSHQVTQMGQEVILRCVPISNHLYFYWYRQILGQKVEFLVSFYNNEISEKSEIFDDQFSVERPDGSNFTLKIRSTKLEDSAMYFCASSDYRTGETKYFGPGTRLLVL.

This clonotype was detected only once. Here the CDR3 reads CASSWTSGNNNEQFF. As DNA, the CDR3 is TGCGCCAGCAGCTGGACTAGCGGAAACAACAATGAGCAGTTCTTC. V gene TRBV5-1 combines with J gene TRBJ2-1; 10 positions match TRBD2. V gave up 3 bases and J gave up 5 bases; unmatched junction bases: 5. From germline, CDR1 is SGHRS and CDR2 YFSETQ. The CDR3 spans 15 residues.

This chain joins TRBV5-1 and TRBJ2-5; D uncertain. CDR3 size: 13 residues. V was clipped by 4 bases and J by 5 bases, with 12 bases between them. Germline CDR1 reads SGHRS; CDR2 reads YFSETQ. CDR3 nucleotide sequence: TGCGCCAGCAGCACCCAAATGGGGGAGACCCAGTACTTC. Protein sequence: CASSTQMGETQYF.